The present TCR beta chain was sequenced within a study of cytomegalovirus exposure and HLA in healthy donors. Regarding the study as a whole: Altogether, around 160 TCR beta chains were recorded as cytomegalovirus-associated. Later analysis identified a missense DCLRE1C variant that was linked to TCR beta V- and J-gene trimming. A highly shared variant cluster was judged a likely technical artifact.

With regard to this clone: Its antigen is still unknown.

The CDR3 covers 15 residues. Germline V gene data show CDR1 as SGHAT and CDR2 as FQDESV (reference sequence). V was shortened by 5 bases and J by 4 bases, with 14 bases between the two germline ends. Primers for the PCR totalled 60 Vbeta and 13 Jbeta. Profiling relied on immunoSEQ multiplex PCR, and the TCRdb table lists in-frame clones only, not all of them. The sample lists under 200,000 clones, around 80% seen once, with 1.5% in the top ten. The sample was PBMCs. The chain uses TRBV11-1 and TRBJ2-2; perhaps TRBD1 as D (6 bases). This receptor was identified in a girl aged 10 to 17 in good health and CMV-seropositive. CDR3 in DNA: TGTGCCAGCAGCCGGGACCTAGGGGGCACCGGGGAGCTGTTTTTT. Amino acids: CASSRDLGGTGELFF. Looking up the rest from reference TRBV11-1 and TRBJ2-2 gives the full variable domain: EAEVAQSPRYKITEKSQAVAFWCDPISGHATLYWYRQILGQGPELLVQFQDESVVDDSQLPKDRFSAERLKGVDSTLKIQPAELGDSAMYLCASSRDLGGTGELFFGEGSRLTVL.